Listed below are T cell receptor beta chains from one sample, sequenced in a study of blood T cell repertoires in COVID-19. Clones were sequenced by immunoSEQ multiplex PCR, and TCRdb holds only the in-frame ones, with some missing. Here the sample spans 200,000 or so clones, less than 90% being singletons. The sequenced material came from peripheral blood. These receptors all stem from a woman between 45 and 60 years old with acute or convalescent COVID-19. Each CDR3 is given with its conserved first and last residue. Each record gives: CDR3 protein, CDR3 DNA, V gene, D gene, CDR3 length, clone size, J gene. The D gene is left open where the match is weak. Not every row has a clone size; where given, it reads once, few, many or a size class.

cdr3_aa: CSVVRLTGEQYF
cdr3_nt: TGCAGCGTCGTGCGGCTTACAGGGGAGCAGTACTTC
v_call: TRBV29-1
d_call: -
cdr3_length: 12
clone_size: -
j_call: TRBJ2-7

cdr3_aa: CASSKGFLAGGGNEQFF
cdr3_nt: TGTGCCAGCAGCAAAGGGTTTCTCGCGGGAGGGGGCAATGAGCAGTTCTTC
v_call: TRBV21-1
d_call: -
cdr3_length: 17
clone_size: -
j_call: TRBJ2-1

cdr3_aa: CASSLRAGGPIDEAFF
cdr3_nt: TGTGCCAGCAGCTTGCGGGCGGGAGGGCCCATCGATGAAGCTTTCTTT
v_call: TRBV5-4
d_call: -
cdr3_length: 16
clone_size: -
j_call: TRBJ1-1

cdr3_aa: CASSLGQGEGYTF
cdr3_nt: TGTGCCAGCAGCTTGGGACAGGGCGAAGGCTACACCTTC
v_call: TRBV5-4
d_call: TRBD1
cdr3_length: 13
clone_size: -
j_call: TRBJ1-2

cdr3_aa: CASSLDPPGLAGADEQFF
cdr3_nt: TGTGCCAGCAGCTTAGATCCCCCTGGACTAGCGGGAGCGGATGAGCAGTTCTTC
v_call: TRBV11-3
d_call: TRBD2
cdr3_length: 18
clone_size: -
j_call: TRBJ2-1

cdr3_aa: CSVLPGGSNYGYTF
cdr3_nt: TGCAGCGTCCTACCGGGGGGTTCTAACTATGGCTACACCTTC
v_call: TRBV29-1
d_call: -
cdr3_length: 14
clone_size: -
j_call: TRBJ1-2

cdr3_aa: CASSLTGASTDTQYF
cdr3_nt: TGCGCCAGCAGCTTAACAGGGGCGAGCACAGATACGCAGTATTTT
v_call: TRBV5-1
d_call: TRBD1
cdr3_length: 15
clone_size: -
j_call: TRBJ2-3

cdr3_aa: CASSLEGGGQPQHF
cdr3_nt: TGCGCCAGCAGCTTGGAAGGGGGCGGGCAGCCCCAGCATTTT
v_call: TRBV5-1
d_call: TRBD1
cdr3_length: 14
clone_size: once
j_call: TRBJ1-5

cdr3_aa: CASSVGQVSYEQYF
cdr3_nt: TGTGCCAGCAGCGTAGGGCAGGTGTCCTACGAGCAGTACTTC
v_call: TRBV9
d_call: -
cdr3_length: 14
clone_size: -
j_call: TRBJ2-7

cdr3_aa: CATSRDSTNEKLFF
cdr3_nt: TGTGCCACCAGCCGAGACTCAACTAATGAAAAACTGTTTTTT
v_call: TRBV19
d_call: -
cdr3_length: 14
clone_size: few
j_call: TRBJ1-4

cdr3_aa: CASSDRGLPAGELFF
cdr3_nt: TGTGCCAGCAGCGACCGGGGACTCCCGGCCGGGGAGCTGTTTTTT
v_call: TRBV21-1
d_call: -
cdr3_length: 15
clone_size: -
j_call: TRBJ2-2

cdr3_aa: CSVERQTNYGYTF
cdr3_nt: TGCAGCGTTGAAAGACAGACCAACTATGGCTACACCTTC
v_call: TRBV29-1
d_call: -
cdr3_length: 13
clone_size: -
j_call: TRBJ1-2

cdr3_aa: CASSQVFTGTYEQYF
cdr3_nt: TGCGCCAGCAGCCAAGTTTTTACAGGAACCTACGAGCAGTACTTC
v_call: TRBV4-3
d_call: -
cdr3_length: 15
clone_size: -
j_call: TRBJ2-7

cdr3_aa: CAWSWVLASGSYEQYF
cdr3_nt: TGTGCCTGGAGTTGGGTCCTAGCTAGCGGTTCCTACGAGCAGTACTTC
v_call: TRBV30
d_call: TRBD2
cdr3_length: 16
clone_size: -
j_call: TRBJ2-7

cdr3_aa: CASSLARRDEQYF
cdr3_nt: TGTGCCAGCAGCTTAGCGCGGAGGGACGAGCAGTACTTC
v_call: TRBV7-8
d_call: -
cdr3_length: 13
clone_size: few
j_call: TRBJ2-7

cdr3_aa: CASSLVRRAGGLETGELFF
cdr3_nt: TGTGCCAGCAGCTTGGTTAGGCGTGCAGGGGGTTTGGAGACCGGGGAGCTGTTTTTT
v_call: TRBV5-5
d_call: TRBD1
cdr3_length: 19
clone_size: few
j_call: TRBJ2-2

cdr3_aa: CASSFGGRADTQYF
cdr3_nt: TGTGCCAGCAGCTTCGGCGGGAGGGCAGATACGCAGTATTTT
v_call: TRBV7-2
d_call: TRBD2
cdr3_length: 14
clone_size: few
j_call: TRBJ2-3

cdr3_aa: CASSIFSGIQETQYF
cdr3_nt: TGTGCCAGCAGCATCTTTTCAGGTATCCAAGAGACCCAGTACTTC
v_call: TRBV9
d_call: -
cdr3_length: 15
clone_size: -
j_call: TRBJ2-5

cdr3_aa: CASSLRGLAVQETQYF
cdr3_nt: TGCGCCAGCAGCCTCCGAGGACTAGCGGTTCAAGAGACCCAGTACTTC
v_call: TRBV4-1
d_call: TRBD2
cdr3_length: 16
clone_size: -
j_call: TRBJ2-5

cdr3_aa: CASSPQGLQGSPLHF
cdr3_nt: TGTGCCAGCTCACCACAGGGACTCCAGGGCTCGCCCCTCCACTTT
v_call: TRBV18
d_call: -
cdr3_length: 15
clone_size: -
j_call: TRBJ1-6

cdr3_aa: CAIRKGGADTEAFF
cdr3_nt: TGTGCCATCAGGAAAGGGGGCGCGGACACTGAAGCTTTCTTT
v_call: TRBV10-3
d_call: TRBD1
cdr3_length: 14
clone_size: -
j_call: TRBJ1-1

cdr3_aa: CASSSGALNTEAFF
cdr3_nt: TGTGCCAGCAGTTCAGGGGCCTTGAACACTGAAGCTTTCTTT
v_call: TRBV2
d_call: -
cdr3_length: 14
clone_size: -
j_call: TRBJ1-1

cdr3_aa: CASSLSDGSAYEQYF
cdr3_nt: TGTGCCAGCAGTTTATCGGATGGTAGCGCCTACGAGCAGTACTTC
v_call: TRBV27
d_call: -
cdr3_length: 15
clone_size: -
j_call: TRBJ2-7

cdr3_aa: CASTPGLGEGHYNEQFF
cdr3_nt: TGTGCCAGCACTCCCGGACTAGGAGAGGGCCACTACAATGAGCAGTTCTTC
v_call: TRBV27
d_call: TRBD2
cdr3_length: 17
clone_size: few
j_call: TRBJ2-1

cdr3_aa: CASSQDTAGTDRGGRGQAFF
cdr3_nt: TGCGCCAGCAGCCAAGATACTGCGGGCACGGACAGGGGAGGTAGGGGACAAGCTTTCTTT
v_call: TRBV4-1
d_call: TRBD1
cdr3_length: 20
clone_size: few
j_call: TRBJ1-1

cdr3_aa: CASSHARVYGYTF
cdr3_nt: TGTGCCAGCAGCCACGCCAGGGTCTATGGCTACACCTTC
v_call: TRBV3-1/TRBV3-2
d_call: -
cdr3_length: 13
clone_size: -
j_call: TRBJ1-2

cdr3_aa: CASRFVAGKDGYTF
cdr3_nt: TGTGCCAGCCGTTTCGTGGCAGGGAAGGATGGCTACACCTTC
v_call: TRBV2
d_call: -
cdr3_length: 14
clone_size: -
j_call: TRBJ1-2

cdr3_aa: CASSRGRWVDNEQFF
cdr3_nt: TGTGCCAGCAGCCGGGGCAGGTGGGTGGACAATGAGCAGTTCTTC
v_call: TRBV7-8
d_call: -
cdr3_length: 15
clone_size: -
j_call: TRBJ2-1

cdr3_aa: CASSFKKTGGNTGELFF
cdr3_nt: TGCGCCAGCAGCTTCAAAAAGACAGGGGGCAACACCGGGGAGCTGTTTTTT
v_call: TRBV5-1
d_call: TRBD1
cdr3_length: 17
clone_size: medium-sized
j_call: TRBJ2-2

cdr3_aa: CAISETASPSTGELFF
cdr3_nt: TGTGCCATCAGTGAAACGGCTAGCCCTTCCACCGGGGAGCTGTTTTTT
v_call: TRBV10-3
d_call: -
cdr3_length: 16
clone_size: few
j_call: TRBJ2-2

cdr3_aa: CASSEGAEGYNEQFF
cdr3_nt: TGCGCCAGCAGTGAGGGGGCGGAGGGGTACAATGAGCAGTTCTTC
v_call: TRBV10-1
d_call: -
cdr3_length: 15
clone_size: -
j_call: TRBJ2-1

cdr3_aa: CATSDKKGGLTIYEQYF
cdr3_nt: TGTGCCACCAGTGATAAAAAGGGGGGGCTAACAATCTACGAGCAGTACTTC
v_call: TRBV24-1
d_call: -
cdr3_length: 17
clone_size: -
j_call: TRBJ2-7

cdr3_aa: CASSSLQANYGYTF
cdr3_nt: TGTGCCAGTAGTAGTTTACAGGCTAACTATGGCTACACCTTC
v_call: TRBV19
d_call: -
cdr3_length: 14
clone_size: once
j_call: TRBJ1-2

cdr3_aa: CASSERRGNTEAFF
cdr3_nt: TGCGCCAGCAGTGAGCGAAGGGGGAACACTGAAGCTTTCTTT
v_call: TRBV10-1
d_call: -
cdr3_length: 14
clone_size: few
j_call: TRBJ1-1

cdr3_aa: CASSPRGETQYF
cdr3_nt: TGTGCCAGCTCACCCCGAGGGGAGACCCAGTACTTC
v_call: TRBV18
d_call: -
cdr3_length: 12
clone_size: -
j_call: TRBJ2-5

cdr3_aa: CASSESSPGGDTGELFF
cdr3_nt: TGCGCCAGCAGTGAGTCGTCCCCCGGGGGGGATACCGGGGAGCTGTTTTTT
v_call: TRBV10-2
d_call: TRBD2
cdr3_length: 17
clone_size: -
j_call: TRBJ2-2

cdr3_aa: CASSEDRGSYEQYF
cdr3_nt: TGTGCCAGCAGCGAAGACAGGGGCTCCTACGAGCAGTACTTC
v_call: TRBV11-2
d_call: TRBD1
cdr3_length: 14
clone_size: -
j_call: TRBJ2-7

cdr3_aa: CASSRSGKTQETQYF
cdr3_nt: TGTGCCAGCAGTCGTAGCGGGAAAACCCAAGAGACCCAGTACTTC
v_call: TRBV6-2/TRBV6-3
d_call: TRBD2
cdr3_length: 15
clone_size: -
j_call: TRBJ2-5

cdr3_aa: CASRQGETDTQYF
cdr3_nt: TGTGCCAGCAGACAGGGGGAAACAGATACGCAGTATTTT
v_call: TRBV12-3/TRBV12-4
d_call: TRBD1
cdr3_length: 13
clone_size: -
j_call: TRBJ2-3

cdr3_aa: CASSLNRGLAGVF
cdr3_nt: TGTGCCAGCAGCCTTAACCGGGGACTAGCGGGAGTCTTT
v_call: TRBV13
d_call: TRBD2
cdr3_length: 13
clone_size: once
j_call: TRBJ2-7

cdr3_aa: CASSLNSQETQYF
cdr3_nt: TGTGCCAGCAGCTTAAACAGTCAAGAGACCCAGTACTTC
v_call: TRBV7-9
d_call: -
cdr3_length: 13
clone_size: once
j_call: TRBJ2-5

cdr3_aa: CASSEQGGTEAFF
cdr3_nt: TGTGCCAGCAGCGAGCAGGGGGGCACTGAAGCTTTCTTT
v_call: TRBV7-9
d_call: TRBD1
cdr3_length: 13
clone_size: -
j_call: TRBJ1-1

cdr3_aa: CASAGRPQGSGGKNIQYF
cdr3_nt: TGTGCCAGCGCCGGTCGTCCACAGGGCTCGGGTGGCAAAAACATTCAGTACTTC
v_call: TRBV27
d_call: -
cdr3_length: 18
clone_size: once
j_call: TRBJ2-4

cdr3_aa: CASSRGSKIAHEQYF
cdr3_nt: TGTGCCAGCAGCCGGGGGTCCAAGATCGCCCACGAGCAGTACTTC
v_call: TRBV6-5
d_call: -
cdr3_length: 15
clone_size: -
j_call: TRBJ2-7

cdr3_aa: CASSGLAGGATDTQYF
cdr3_nt: TGTGCCAGCAGCGGACTAGCGGGGGGGGCCACAGATACGCAGTATTTT
v_call: TRBV9
d_call: TRBD2
cdr3_length: 16
clone_size: -
j_call: TRBJ2-3

cdr3_aa: CASRQGGNEQFF
cdr3_nt: TGTGCCAGCAGACAGGGTGGAAATGAGCAGTTCTTC
v_call: TRBV11-2
d_call: -
cdr3_length: 12
clone_size: -
j_call: TRBJ2-1

cdr3_aa: CASSLDSSYEQYF
cdr3_nt: TGTGCCAGCAGCTTAGATTCCAGCTACGAGCAGTACTTC
v_call: TRBV7-2
d_call: -
cdr3_length: 13
clone_size: -
j_call: TRBJ2-7

cdr3_aa: CASSLDWGDGNQPQHF
cdr3_nt: TGTGCCAGCAGCTTAGATTGGGGAGATGGCAATCAGCCCCAGCATTTT
v_call: TRBV7-2
d_call: -
cdr3_length: 16
clone_size: -
j_call: TRBJ1-5

cdr3_aa: CASSPGVAVGDTQYF
cdr3_nt: TGTGCCAGCAGCCCCGGTGTAGCGGTGGGGGATACGCAGTATTTT
v_call: TRBV5-6
d_call: -
cdr3_length: 15
clone_size: -
j_call: TRBJ2-3

cdr3_aa: CASSFSPTGTALNEQYF
cdr3_nt: TGCGCCAGCAGCTTCTCTCCAACCGGGACTGCCCTCAACGAGCAGTACTTC
v_call: TRBV5-1
d_call: -
cdr3_length: 17
clone_size: once
j_call: TRBJ2-7

cdr3_aa: CASSGWSEAFF
cdr3_nt: TGCGCCAGCTCCGGGTGGTCTGAAGCTTTCTTT
v_call: TRBV5-1
d_call: -
cdr3_length: 11
clone_size: few
j_call: TRBJ1-1

cdr3_aa: CASSFREGYEQYF
cdr3_nt: TGTGCCAGCAGCTTCCGGGAGGGCTACGAGCAGTACTTC
v_call: TRBV7-2
d_call: TRBD2
cdr3_length: 13
clone_size: -
j_call: TRBJ2-7

cdr3_aa: CASSLRLAVTSTDTQYF
cdr3_nt: TGTGCCAGCAGTCTCCGACTAGCCGTTACTAGCACAGATACGCAGTATTTT
v_call: TRBV3-1/TRBV3-2
d_call: TRBD2
cdr3_length: 17
clone_size: once
j_call: TRBJ2-3

cdr3_aa: CASSSHLQGGDGGYTF
cdr3_nt: TGTGCCAGCAGTTCTCACCTTCAGGGGGGAGATGGTGGCTACACCTTC
v_call: TRBV28
d_call: TRBD1
cdr3_length: 16
clone_size: -
j_call: TRBJ1-2

cdr3_aa: CASSPILPGQGPNRGNQPQHF
cdr3_nt: TGTGCCAGTAGTCCTATACTCCCGGGACAGGGCCCTAACCGAGGGAATCAGCCCCAGCATTTT
v_call: TRBV19
d_call: TRBD1
cdr3_length: 21
clone_size: -
j_call: TRBJ1-5